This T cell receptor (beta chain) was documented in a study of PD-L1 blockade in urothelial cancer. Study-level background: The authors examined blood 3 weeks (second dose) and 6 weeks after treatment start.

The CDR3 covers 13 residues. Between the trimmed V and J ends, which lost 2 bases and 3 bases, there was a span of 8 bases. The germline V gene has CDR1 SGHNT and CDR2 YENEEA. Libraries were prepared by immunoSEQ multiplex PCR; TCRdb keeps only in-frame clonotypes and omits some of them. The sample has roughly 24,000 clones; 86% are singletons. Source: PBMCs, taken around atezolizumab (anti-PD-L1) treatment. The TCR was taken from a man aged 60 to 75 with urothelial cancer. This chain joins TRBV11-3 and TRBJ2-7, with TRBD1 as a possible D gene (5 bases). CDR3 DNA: TGTGCCAGCAGCTTACAGGGTGGCTACGAGCAGTACTTC. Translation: CASSLQGGYEQYF.